This T cell receptor beta chain was obtained from a study of T cells after yellow fever vaccination. Study-wide results and caveats: A minor fraction of clonotypes spanned both CD4 and CD8 compartments. It was the secondary response that reached its peak faster, day 5 versus 15, but it was weaker.

TCR cDNA was made by 5'RACE template switching, adding a universal primer site and UMIs. TCRdb ran MiXCR on the 5' RACE reads and lists one entry per CDR3 protein. This sample carries around 100,000 distinct CDR3 sequences, around 5.5% of them seen once, and the ten largest clones take under 50%. This clonotype turned up a few times. The antigen remains unidentified. This TCR derives from a man younger than 35 who received the YFV17D yellow fever vaccine. Sequences were derived from CD8+ T cells sorted from PBMCs, sampled 10 days after the yellow fever booster vaccination.

The chain's CDR3 is CASSFAGGLYEQYF. CDR3 sequence (DNA): TGTGCCAGCAGTTTCGCGGGGGGGCTTTACGAGCAGTACTTC. V gene TRBV27 combines with J gene TRBJ2-7; 9 positions match TRBD2. The CDR3 runs to 14 residues. Germline V CDR1 and CDR2: MNHEY, SMNVEV (reference sequence). V dropped 3 bases and J dropped 4; count of bases not matched to a gene: 4.